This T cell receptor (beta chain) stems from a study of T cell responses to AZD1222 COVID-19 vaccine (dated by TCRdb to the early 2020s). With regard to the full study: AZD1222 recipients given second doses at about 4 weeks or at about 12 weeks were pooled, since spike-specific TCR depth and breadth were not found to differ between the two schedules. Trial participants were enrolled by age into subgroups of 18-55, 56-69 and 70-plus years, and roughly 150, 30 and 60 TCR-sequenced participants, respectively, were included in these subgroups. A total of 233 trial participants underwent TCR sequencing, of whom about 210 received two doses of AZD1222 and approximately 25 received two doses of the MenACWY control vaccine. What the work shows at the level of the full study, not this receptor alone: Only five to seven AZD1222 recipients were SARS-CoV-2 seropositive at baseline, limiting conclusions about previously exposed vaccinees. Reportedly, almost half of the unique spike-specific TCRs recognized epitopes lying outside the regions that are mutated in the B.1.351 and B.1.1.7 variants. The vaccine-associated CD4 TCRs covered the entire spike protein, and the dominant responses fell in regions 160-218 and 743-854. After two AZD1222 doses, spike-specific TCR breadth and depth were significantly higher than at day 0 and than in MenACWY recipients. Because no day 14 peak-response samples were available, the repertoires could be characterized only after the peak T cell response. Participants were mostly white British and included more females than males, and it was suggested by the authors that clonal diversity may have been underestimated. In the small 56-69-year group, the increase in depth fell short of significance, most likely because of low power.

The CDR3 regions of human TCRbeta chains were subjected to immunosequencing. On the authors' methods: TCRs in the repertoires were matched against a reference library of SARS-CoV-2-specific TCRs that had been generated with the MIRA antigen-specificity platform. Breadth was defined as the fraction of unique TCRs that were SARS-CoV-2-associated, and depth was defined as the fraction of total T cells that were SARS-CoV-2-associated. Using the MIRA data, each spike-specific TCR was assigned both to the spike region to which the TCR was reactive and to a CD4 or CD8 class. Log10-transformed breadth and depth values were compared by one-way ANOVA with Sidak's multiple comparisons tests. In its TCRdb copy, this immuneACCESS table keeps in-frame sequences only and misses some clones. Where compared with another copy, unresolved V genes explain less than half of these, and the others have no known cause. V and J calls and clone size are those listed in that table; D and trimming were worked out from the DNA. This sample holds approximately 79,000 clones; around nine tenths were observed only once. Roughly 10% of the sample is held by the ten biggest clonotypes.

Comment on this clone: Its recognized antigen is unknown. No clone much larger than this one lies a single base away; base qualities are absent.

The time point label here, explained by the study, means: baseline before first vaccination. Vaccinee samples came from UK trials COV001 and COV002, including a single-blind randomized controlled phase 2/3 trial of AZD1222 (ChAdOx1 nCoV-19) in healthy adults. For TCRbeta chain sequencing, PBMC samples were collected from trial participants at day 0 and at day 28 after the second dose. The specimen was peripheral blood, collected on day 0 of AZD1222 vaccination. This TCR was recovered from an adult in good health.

In nucleotides, the sequence is TGCAGCGGCGGATCCGGGACGGGTAATGAGCAGTTCTTC. This translates into CSGGSGTGNEQFF. The V and J segments used are TRBV29-1 and TRBJ2-1; the D gene could be either TRBD1 or TRBD2, each agreeing at 5 bases. Per the germline V gene, SQVTM is the CDR1 and ANQGSEA is the CDR2. Trimming costs V 7 bases and J 7 bases, and their ends lie 17 bases apart. From cysteine to phenylalanine, the CDR3 is 13 amino acids long. Only the CDR3 DNA stays, 39 bases, in frame from base 1.